The T cell receptor beta chain described here comes from a study of chemoradiotherapy in HPV16-positive cancers. Study-wide context: Candidate HPV-specific clones and shared TCR motifs came from a couple of HPV16-positive patients. Study observations and caveats: HPV-responsive T-cell expansion during chemoradiotherapy was linked to improved recurrence-free survival in HPV16-positive patients. The functional HPV-specific definition rests on just a couple of HPV16-positive patients.

Over chemoradiotherapy, repertoires were sampled more than once. Trimming removed 2 bases at V and 7 bases at J, with 15 bases between. CDR3 length: 15 amino acids. The germline V gene encodes CDR1 MNHNS and CDR2 SASEGT. The repertoire was sequenced with immunoSEQ multiplex PCR; TCRdb's copy has only in-frame clones and lacks some. Here the sample spans thousands of clones, roughly 90% being singletons. Regarding this clone: What it binds is unknown.

Source: tumor tissue, taken from a patient who underwent chemoradiotherapy. The J gene is TRBJ1-5, the V gene TRBV6-1; no clear D gene. The sequence was collected from a human donor with HPV-associated anogenital cancer. CDR3 amino acids: CASSEFIGWGQPQHF. The CDR3 region has the DNA TGTGCCAGCAGTGAATTTATAGGGTGGGGACAGCCCCAGCATTTT.